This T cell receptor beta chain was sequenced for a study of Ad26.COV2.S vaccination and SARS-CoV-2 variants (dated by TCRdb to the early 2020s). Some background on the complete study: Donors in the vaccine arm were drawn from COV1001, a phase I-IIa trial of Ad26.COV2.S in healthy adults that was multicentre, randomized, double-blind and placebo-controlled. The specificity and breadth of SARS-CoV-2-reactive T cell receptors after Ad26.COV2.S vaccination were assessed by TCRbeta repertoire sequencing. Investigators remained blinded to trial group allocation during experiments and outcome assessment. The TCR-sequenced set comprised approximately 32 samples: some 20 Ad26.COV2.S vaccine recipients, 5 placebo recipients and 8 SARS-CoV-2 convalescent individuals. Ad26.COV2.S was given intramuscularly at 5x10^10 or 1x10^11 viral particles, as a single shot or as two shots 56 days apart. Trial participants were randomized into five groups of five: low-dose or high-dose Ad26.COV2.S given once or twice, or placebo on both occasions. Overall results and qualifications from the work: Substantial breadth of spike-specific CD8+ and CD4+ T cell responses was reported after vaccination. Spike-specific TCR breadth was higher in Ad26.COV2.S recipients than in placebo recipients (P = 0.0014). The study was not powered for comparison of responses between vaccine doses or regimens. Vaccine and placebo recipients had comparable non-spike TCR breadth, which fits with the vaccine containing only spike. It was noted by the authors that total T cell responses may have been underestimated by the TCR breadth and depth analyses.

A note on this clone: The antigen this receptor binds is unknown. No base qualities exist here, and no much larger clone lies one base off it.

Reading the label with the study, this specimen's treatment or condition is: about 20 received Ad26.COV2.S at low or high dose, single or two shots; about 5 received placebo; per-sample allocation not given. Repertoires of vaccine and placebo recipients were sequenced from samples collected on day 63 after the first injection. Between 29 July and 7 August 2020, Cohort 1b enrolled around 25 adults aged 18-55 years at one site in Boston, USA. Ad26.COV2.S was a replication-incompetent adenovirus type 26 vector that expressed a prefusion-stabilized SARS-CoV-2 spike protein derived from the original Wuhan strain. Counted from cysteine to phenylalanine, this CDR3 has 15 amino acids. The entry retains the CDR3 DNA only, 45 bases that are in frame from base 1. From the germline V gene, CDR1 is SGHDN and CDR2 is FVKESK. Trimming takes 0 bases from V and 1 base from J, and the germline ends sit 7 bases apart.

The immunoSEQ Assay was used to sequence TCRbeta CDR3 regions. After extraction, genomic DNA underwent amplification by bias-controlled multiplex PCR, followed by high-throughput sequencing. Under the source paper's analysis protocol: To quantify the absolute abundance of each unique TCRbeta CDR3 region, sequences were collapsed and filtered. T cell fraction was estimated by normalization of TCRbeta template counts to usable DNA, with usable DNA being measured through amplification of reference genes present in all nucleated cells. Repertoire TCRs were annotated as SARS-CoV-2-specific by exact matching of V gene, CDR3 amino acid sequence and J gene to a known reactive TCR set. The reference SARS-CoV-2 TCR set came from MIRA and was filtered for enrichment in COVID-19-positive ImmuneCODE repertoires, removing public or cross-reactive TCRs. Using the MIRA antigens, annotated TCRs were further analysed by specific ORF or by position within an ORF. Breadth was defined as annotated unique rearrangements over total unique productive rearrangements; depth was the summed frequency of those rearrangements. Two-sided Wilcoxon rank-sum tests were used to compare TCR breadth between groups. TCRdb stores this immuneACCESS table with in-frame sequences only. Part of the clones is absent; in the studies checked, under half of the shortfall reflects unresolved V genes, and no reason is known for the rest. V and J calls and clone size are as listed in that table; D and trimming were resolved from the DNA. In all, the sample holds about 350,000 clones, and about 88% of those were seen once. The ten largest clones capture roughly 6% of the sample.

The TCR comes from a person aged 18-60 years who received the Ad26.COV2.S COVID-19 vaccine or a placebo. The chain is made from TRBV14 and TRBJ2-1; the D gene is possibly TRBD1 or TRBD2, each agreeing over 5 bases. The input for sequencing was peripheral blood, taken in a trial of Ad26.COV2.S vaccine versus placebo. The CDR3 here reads CASSQEGESYNEQFF. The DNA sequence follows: TGTGCCAGCAGCCAAGAAGGGGAGTCCTACAATGAGCAGTTCTTC.